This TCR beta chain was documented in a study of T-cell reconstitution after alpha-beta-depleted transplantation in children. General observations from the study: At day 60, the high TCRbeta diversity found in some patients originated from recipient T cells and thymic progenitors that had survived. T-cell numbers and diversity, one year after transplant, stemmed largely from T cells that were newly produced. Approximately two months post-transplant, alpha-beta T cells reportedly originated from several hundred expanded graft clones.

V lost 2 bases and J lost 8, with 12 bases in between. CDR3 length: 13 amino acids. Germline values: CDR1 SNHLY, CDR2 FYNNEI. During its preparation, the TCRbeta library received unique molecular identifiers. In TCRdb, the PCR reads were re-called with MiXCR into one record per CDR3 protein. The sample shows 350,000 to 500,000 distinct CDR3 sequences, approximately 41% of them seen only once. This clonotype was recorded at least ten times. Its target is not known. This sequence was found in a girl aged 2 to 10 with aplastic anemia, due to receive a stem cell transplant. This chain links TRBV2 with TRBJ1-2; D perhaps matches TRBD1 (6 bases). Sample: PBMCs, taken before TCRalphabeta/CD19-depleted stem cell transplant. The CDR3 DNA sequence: TGTGCCAGCAGTGAAAGGGCAGGGGTAGGCTACACCTTC. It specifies CASSERAGVGYTF.